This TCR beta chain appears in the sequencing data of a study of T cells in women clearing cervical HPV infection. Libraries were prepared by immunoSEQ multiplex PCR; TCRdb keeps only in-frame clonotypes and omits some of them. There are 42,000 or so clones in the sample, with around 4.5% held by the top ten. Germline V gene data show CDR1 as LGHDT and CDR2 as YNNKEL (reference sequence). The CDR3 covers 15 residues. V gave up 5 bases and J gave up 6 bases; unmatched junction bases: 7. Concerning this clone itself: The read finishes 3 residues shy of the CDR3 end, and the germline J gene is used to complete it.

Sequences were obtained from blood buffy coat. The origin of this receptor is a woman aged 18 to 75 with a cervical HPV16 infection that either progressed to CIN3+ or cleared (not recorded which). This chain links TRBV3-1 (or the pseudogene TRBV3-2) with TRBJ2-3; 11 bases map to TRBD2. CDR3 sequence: CASSLASGGWDTQYF. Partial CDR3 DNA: TGTGCCAGCAGCTTAGCTAGCGGGGGGTGGGATACG.